Listed here are 9 T cell receptor beta chains from one sample, sequenced in a study of T cell clonality in common variable immunodeficiency. Sequencing was performed with immunoSEQ multiplex PCR; in TCRdb, only in-frame clones are kept and a portion is missing. The sample contains about 81,000 clones, none of them singletons. Sequencing used peripheral blood mononuclear cells. The origin of the receptors is a person aged 18 to 75 in good health.

This clone was recorded many times. The CDR3 is CSARDSRFPSVYGYTF. CDR3 bases read: TGCAGTGCTAGAGATTCGCGGTTTCCCTCCGTCTATGGC. The chain recombines TRBV20-1 with TRBJ1-2; D is uncertain. The read terminates 3 residues ahead of where the CDR3 ends, so the germline J gene completes it. This CDR3 contains 16 residues. Germline V gene sequence: CDR1 DFQATT, CDR2 SNEGSKA (reference sequence). V dropped 0 bases and J dropped 4 bases, with 18 bases sitting between them.

This clone was detected many times. From the germline J gene comes the end of the CDR3, since the read stops 3 residues before it. The V gene is TRBV28, the J gene TRBJ2-7; D is unclear. This CDR3 is built from 13 residues. Looked up from germline, CDR1 is MDHEN and CDR2 is SYDVKM. Trimming removed 4 bases at V and 5 bases at J, with 12 bases between. CDR3 sequence reads: CASSSLRRDEQYF. CDR3 DNA (partial): TGTGCCAGCAGTTCCCTTCGACGGGACGAG.

This clone was found many times. The sequence runs out 3 residues before the end of the CDR3; the remainder is reconstructed from the germline J gene. V and J are TRBV5-1 and TRBJ2-2; TRBD2 matches 9 bases. This CDR3 comprises 17 residues. Germline V gene data show CDR1 as SGHRS and CDR2 as YFSETQ. V shed 0 bases and J 4 bases; nucleotides not matched to a gene: 7. Incomplete CDR3 DNA: TGCGCCAGCAGCTTGGCCGGCGGGAGGGCGGGCACCGGGGAG. This codes for CASSLAGGRAGTGE. In full, the CDR3 is CASSLAGGRAGTGELFF.

This clone appeared many times. The read terminates 3 residues ahead of where the CDR3 ends, so the germline J gene completes it. The gene calls are TRBV19 and TRBJ2-1; the match to TRBD2 covers 7 bases. V gave up 10 bases and J gave up 0 bases; unmatched junction bases: 9. Germline lookup yields CDR1 LNHDA and CDR2 SQIVND (reference sequence). The CDR3 is made up of 15 amino acids. CDR3 DNA (partial): TGTGCCACCGATGGGGGGGAGGTCTCCTACAATGAG. Amino acids: CATDGGEVSYNE. The entire CDR3 protein is CATDGGEVSYNEQFF. Variable domain in full (rest from reference TRBV19 and TRBJ2-1): DGGITQSPKYLFRKEGQNVTLSCEQNLNHDAMYWYRQDPGQGLRLIYYSQIVNDFQKGDIAEGYSVSREKKESFPLTVTSAQKNPTAFYLCATDGGEVSYNEQFFGPGTRLTVL.

This clone showed up many times. The sequenced fragment ends 3 residues before the CDR3 boundary, so the rest is inferred from the germline J gene. This sequence joins TRBV10-3 and TRBJ2-1; 10 bases agree with TRBD1. This CDR3 contains 14 residues. V dropped 3 bases and J dropped 7; count of bases not matched to a gene: 3. Germline V gene sequence: CDR1 ENHRY, CDR2 SYGVKD. The CDR3: CAISEPGQGNEQFF. The part of the CDR3 DNA that was read is TGTGCCATCAGTGAACCGGGACAGGGGAATGAG.

This clone was seen ten or more times. The read comes to an end 3 residues before the CDR3 does, leaving the germline J gene to fill in the end. The gene calls are TRBV5-4 and TRBJ1-4; the D is unclear. Per the germline V gene, CDR1 is SGHNT and CDR2 is YYREEE (reference sequence). V lost 4 bases to trimming and J lost 7 bases, with 11 bases between them. The CDR3 runs to 13 residues. CDR3 in amino acids: CASSPRMGEKLFF. Partial CDR3 DNA: TGTGCCAGCAGCCCTAGGATGGGTGAAAAA.

This clone appeared many times. The CDR3: CARSGTENSPLHF. The sequenced CDR3 bases are TGTGCCCGTTCCGGGACAGAAAATTCACCC. This sequence joins TRBV30 and TRBJ1-6, with 7 bases matching TRBD1. From the germline J gene comes the end of the CDR3, since the read stops 3 residues before it. Germline V gene data show CDR1 as GTSNPN and CDR2 as SVGIG (reference sequence). Unmatched junction bases numbered 8, after V lost 8 bases and J lost 7 bases. The length of the CDR3 is 13 residues.

This clone was observed many times. The sequence runs out 3 residues before the end of the CDR3; the remainder is reconstructed from the germline J gene. V usage is TRBV9 and J usage is TRBJ2-3, with TRBD1 matching 7 bases. Losses at the gene ends were 4 bases for V and 0 bases for J; bases not matched to a gene: 8. CDR1 and CDR2 from the germline V gene are SGDLS and YYNGEE. The length of the CDR3 is 16 residues. The covered CDR3 bases are TGTGCCAGCAGCACCACCCCGACAGGGAGCACAGATACG. It encodes CASSTTPTGSTDT. The CDR3 in its entirety is CASSTTPTGSTDTQYF.

At least ten counts were recorded for this clone. The missing CDR3 end, 3 residues past where the read stops, is filled in from the germline J gene. The chain is built from TRBV11-2 and TRBJ1-4; unclear D gene. CDR3 length: 14 amino acids. The germline V and J ends were trimmed by 1 base and 7 bases, with 10 bases remaining between them. Per germline, CDR1 SGHAT and CDR2 FQNNGV. Partial CDR3 DNA: TGTGCCAGCAGCTTAGGCGTAACCGGTGAAAAA. It yields the protein CASSLGVTGEK. The entire CDR3 sequence reads CASSLGVTGEKLFF.